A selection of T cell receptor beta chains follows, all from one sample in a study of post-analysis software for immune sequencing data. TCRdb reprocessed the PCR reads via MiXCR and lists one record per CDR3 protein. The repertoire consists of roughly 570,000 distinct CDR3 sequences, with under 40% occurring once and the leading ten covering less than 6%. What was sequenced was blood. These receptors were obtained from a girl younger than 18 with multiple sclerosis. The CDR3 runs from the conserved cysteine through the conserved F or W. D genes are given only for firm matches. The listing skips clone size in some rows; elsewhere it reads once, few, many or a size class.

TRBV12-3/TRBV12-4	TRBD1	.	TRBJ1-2	TGTGCCACCCTCAGGGGGTCATATGGCTACACCTTC	CATLRGSYGYTF
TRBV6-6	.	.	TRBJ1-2	TGTGCCAGCAACCCGGGCCTCTCAGGCTACACCTTC	CASNPGLSGYTF
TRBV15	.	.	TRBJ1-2	TGTGCCACCAGCAGAGATCAGGGCCGGAACTATGGCTACACCTTC	CATSRDQGRNYGYTF
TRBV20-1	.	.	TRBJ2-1	TGCAGTGCTTTGGGGGGGCATGGTGAGCAGTTCTTC	CSALGGHGEQFF
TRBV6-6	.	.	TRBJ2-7	TGTGCCAGCAGCCCTCGGGGGACTCGGAACTACGAGCAGTACTTC	CASSPRGTRNYEQYF
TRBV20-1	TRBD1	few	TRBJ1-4	TGCAGTGCTAGAGATCCGCAGGGGGCTAATGAAAAACTGTTTTTT	CSARDPQGANEKLFF
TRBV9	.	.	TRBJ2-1	TGTGCCAGCAGCGTGGGTTTAGGGGTTGATGAGCAGTTCTTC	CASSVGLGVDEQFF
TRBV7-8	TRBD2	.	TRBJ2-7	TGTGCCAGCAGCTTAGGGCGGGGGAATGGCGAGCAGTACTTC	CASSLGRGNGEQYF
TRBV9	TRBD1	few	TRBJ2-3	TGTGCCAGTAGCGTAGAAACAGGGGGCCCCCCAGATACGCAGTATTTT	CASSVETGGPPDTQYF
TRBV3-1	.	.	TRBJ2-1	TGTGCCAGCAGCCGCCTGGCAATCTCCTACAATGAGCAGTTCTTC	CASSRLAISYNEQFF
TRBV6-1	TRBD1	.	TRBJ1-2	TGTGCCAGCAGTGAGGGACAGAAAAACTATGGCTACACCTTC	CASSEGQKNYGYTF
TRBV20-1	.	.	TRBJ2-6	TGCAGTGCTAGAGATTCGCGGTCTGGGGCCAACGTCCTGACTTTC	CSARDSRSGANVLTF
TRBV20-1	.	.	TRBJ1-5	TGCAGTCCAATGAATTCGCAGGGGTATCAGCCCCAGCATTTT	CSPMNSQGYQPQHF
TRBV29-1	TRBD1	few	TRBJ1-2	TGCAGCGTTGATGGGACAGGGAGGAACTATGGCTACACCTTC	CSVDGTGRNYGYTF
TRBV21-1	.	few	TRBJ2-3	TGTGCCAGCACCAAAGGGAGGGTACCTAGCACAGATACGCAGTATTTT	CASTKGRVPSTDTQYF
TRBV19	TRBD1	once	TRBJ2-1	TGTGCCAGTAGTATCCGGGACAGGAGTCAAGCCCAGTTCTTC	CASSIRDRSQAQFF
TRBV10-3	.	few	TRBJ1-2	TGTGCCATCAGTGAAGGGAGCAGGGGCCAGGGCTACACCTTC	CAISEGSRGQGYTF
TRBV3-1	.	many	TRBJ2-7	TGTGCCAGCAGCCAAGGGACCTACCTCCCCCACGAGCAGTACTTC	CASSQGTYLPHEQYF
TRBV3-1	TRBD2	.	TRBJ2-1	TGTGCCAGCAGCCATGGGACTAGCGGGGGGGCCGGCCCACAAGGCTATGAGCAGTTCTTC	CASSHGTSGGAGPQGYEQFF
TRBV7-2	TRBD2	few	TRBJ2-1	TGTGCCAGCAATCCAACATCGGGGGGGTCGAAGCAGTTCTTC	CASNPTSGGSKQFF
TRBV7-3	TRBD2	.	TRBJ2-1	TGTGCCAGCAGCTTAAGGACTAGCGGGGGGAGTAGGAATGAGCAGTTCTTC	CASSLRTSGGSRNEQFF
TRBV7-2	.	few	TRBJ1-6	TGTGCCAGCAGCTTAGCTTTGGGGAAAAATTCACCCCTCCACTTT	CASSLALGKNSPLHF
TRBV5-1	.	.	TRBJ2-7	TGCGCCAGCAGCGTCCAGGGGGGGAGCTCCTACGAGCAGTACTTC	CASSVQGGSSYEQYF
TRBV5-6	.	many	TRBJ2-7	TGTGCCAGCAGCTTGCGACAGGACTACGAGCAGTACTTC	CASSLRQDYEQYF
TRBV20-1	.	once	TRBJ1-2	TGCAGTGCTAGAGATCTCATACTAGCTGGCTACACCTTC	CSARDLILAGYTF
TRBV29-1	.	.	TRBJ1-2	TGCAGCGTTGAAGAGAGGGACTTGGTGTATGGCTACACCTTC	CSVEERDLVYGYTF
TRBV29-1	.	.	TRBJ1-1	TGCAGCGTGGAACCAGGGAACACTGAAGCTTTCTTT	CSVEPGNTEAFF
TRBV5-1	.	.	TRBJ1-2	TGCGCCAGCAGCGCGGGCCCGGGGGCTGACTATGGCTACACCTTC	CASSAGPGADYGYTF
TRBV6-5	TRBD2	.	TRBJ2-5	TGTGCCAGCAGTTACTCGATGGGACTAGCGGGGGCCGAGACCCAGTACTTC	CASSYSMGLAGAETQYF
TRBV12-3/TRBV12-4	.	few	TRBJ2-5	TGTGCCAGCTTAACCCGGGGGTTAGAGACCCAGTACTTC	CASLTRGLETQYF
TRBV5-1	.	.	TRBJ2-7	TGCGCCAGCAGCTTGCCCCCCACCACTGGAGGAGAGCAGTACTTC	CASSLPPTTGGEQYF
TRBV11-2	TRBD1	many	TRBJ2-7	TGTGCCAGCAGCCACGGACAGGGCTACGAGCAGTACTTC	CASSHGQGYEQYF
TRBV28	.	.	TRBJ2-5	TGTGCCAGCAGCCAAACAGGGCCAAGAGAGCAGTACTTC	CASSQTGPREQYF
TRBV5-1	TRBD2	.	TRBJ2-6	TGCCCCAGCAGCTCCGGACTAGCGGGGGTTACTGGGGCCAACGTCCTGACTTTC	CPSSSGLAGVTGANVLTF
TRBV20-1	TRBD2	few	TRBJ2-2	TGCAGTGTGGGACTAGCGGATACCGGGGAGCTGTTTTTT	CSVGLADTGELFF
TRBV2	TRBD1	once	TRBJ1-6	TGTGCCGGCTCAGGGGGCGGCTTAAGCAATTCACCCCTCCACTTT	CAGSGGGLSNSPLHF
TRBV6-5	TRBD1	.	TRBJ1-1	TGTGCCAGCAGTGGGACAGGGGGCTCAAACACTGAAGCTTTCTTT	CASSGTGGSNTEAFF
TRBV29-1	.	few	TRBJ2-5	TGCAGCGTTGTTGCTAGCCCGGAGACCCAGTACTTC	CSVVASPETQYF
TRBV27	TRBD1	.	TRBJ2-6	TGTGCCAGCAGTGTCACACCCGGGACAGGGGGGACTGGGGCCAACGTCCTGACTTTC	CASSVTPGTGGTGANVLTF
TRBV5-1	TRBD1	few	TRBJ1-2	TGCGCCAGCAGCTCCGATGGACAGGGGGACTATGGCTACACCTTC	CASSSDGQGDYGYTF
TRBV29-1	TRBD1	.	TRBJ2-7	TGCAGCGTTGAAGGAGACAGGGTGTACGAGCAGTACTTC	CSVEGDRVYEQYF
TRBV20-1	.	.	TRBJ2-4	TGCAGTGCTAGAGATGTTACGGCTACCAACATTCAGTACTTC	CSARDVTATNIQYF
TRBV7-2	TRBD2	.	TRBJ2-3	TGTGCCAGCAGCTTAGCGTGGGTGACTAGCGGGCGAATCGCAGATACGCAGTATTTT	CASSLAWVTSGRIADTQYF
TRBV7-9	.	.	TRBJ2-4	TGTGCCAGCAGCCTTTCTGCTGGGCAGGGAAGCATTCAGTACTTC	CASSLSAGQGSIQYF
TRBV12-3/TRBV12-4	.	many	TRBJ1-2	TGTGCCAGCAGTCTCGAGGATGGCTACACCTTC	CASSLEDGYTF
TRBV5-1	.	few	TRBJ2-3	TGCGCCAGCAGCTTGGAACAGATTAGCACAGATACGCAGTATTTT	CASSLEQISTDTQYF
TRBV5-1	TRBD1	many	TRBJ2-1	TGCGCCAGCAGCCCGTCGGGACAGAACTACAATGAGCAGTTCTTC	CASSPSGQNYNEQFF
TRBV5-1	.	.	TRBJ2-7	TGCGCCAGCAGCATCGCTTGGGACTACGAGCAGTACTTC	CASSIAWDYEQYF
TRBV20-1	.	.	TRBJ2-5	TGCAGTGCTAGAGATCAGGCTCGCCAAGAGACCCAGTACTTC	CSARDQARQETQYF
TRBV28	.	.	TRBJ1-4	TGTGCCAGCAGTCCCCTAGGAGCTAATGAAAAACTGTTTTTT	CASSPLGANEKLFF
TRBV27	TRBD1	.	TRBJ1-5	TGTGCCAGCAGTTTAACGACAGGGGACAATCAGCCCCAGCATTTT	CASSLTTGDNQPQHF
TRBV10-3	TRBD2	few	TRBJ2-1	TGTGCCATCTTAGCGGGCTTACCAACCAGCAATGAGCAGTTCTTC	CAILAGLPTSNEQFF
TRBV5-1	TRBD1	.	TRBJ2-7	TGCGCCAGCAGCGACACCGGGACAGGGGTTGACGAGCAGTACTTC	CASSDTGTGVDEQYF
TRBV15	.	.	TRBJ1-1	TGTGCCACCAGCGTCCAGGTAAACACTGAAGCTTTCTTT	CATSVQVNTEAFF
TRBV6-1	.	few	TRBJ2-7	TGTGCCAGCAGTGTACAACAGGGCTACGAGCAGTACTTC	CASSVQQGYEQYF
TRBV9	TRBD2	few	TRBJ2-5	TGTGCCAGCAGCGCGGGACTAGCGGGGCAAGAGACCCAGTACTTC	CASSAGLAGQETQYF
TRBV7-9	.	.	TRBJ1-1	TGTGCCAGCAGCCTCCGGCCAGGGAAGACTGAAGCTTTCTTT	CASSLRPGKTEAFF
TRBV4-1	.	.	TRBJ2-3	TGCGCCAGCAGCCAAGTGGGTTCAGGGGTGGGCACAGATACGCAGTATTTT	CASSQVGSGVGTDTQYF
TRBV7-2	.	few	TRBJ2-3	TGTGCCAGCAGCACTCAGGGAGCAGATACGCAGTATTTT	CASSTQGADTQYF